Following are 3 T cell receptor beta chains from one sample sequenced in a study of T cell responses to AZD1222 COVID-19 vaccine (dated by TCRdb to the early 2020s). Library preparation was by the immunoSEQ multiplex PCR assay. TCRdb carries this immuneACCESS record with in-frame sequences only. Its versions omit some clonotypes, under half of them owing to an unresolved V gene in the studies checked, with the rest unexplained. Recorded for this sample are over 100,000 clones; around nine tenths of them occurred a single time. Roughly 6.5% of the sample goes to the ten largest clones. The intended sense of this specimen's time point label: baseline before first vaccination. The material sequenced was peripheral blood, taken on day 0 of AZD1222 vaccination. Receptor source: an adult in good health.

The chain joins TRBV5-4 to TRBJ1-1, with D maybe TRBD1 (5 bases). V lost 4 bases to trimming and J lost 4 bases, with 14 bases between them. CDR1 is SGHNT, CDR2 YYREEE, per germline (reference sequence). This CDR3 is 14 amino acids long. For the CDR3, the DNA is TGTGCCAGCAGCCTAGGGGCCACGGGCACTGAAGCTTTCTTT. It specifies CASSLGATGTEAFF.

The chain is built from TRBV18 and TRBJ1-1, with D perhaps matching TRBD1 (5 bases). Germline V gives CDR1 KGHSH, CDR2 LQKENI. This CDR3 region has 15 residues. The germline V and J ends were trimmed by 0 bases and 11 bases, with 19 bases remaining between them. CDR3 in amino acids: CASSPPGLKTLGAFF. The CDR3 DNA reads as TGTGCCAGCTCACCACCGGGACTCAAAACGCTGGGGGCTTTCTTT.

The V and J genes are TRBV6-2 or TRBV6-3 and TRBJ1-5; D is uncertain. Trimming took off 4 bases at V and 1 base at J, with 5 bases between the two ends. Germline CDR1 MNHEY, CDR2 SVGEGT. CDR3 size: 13 residues. The CDR3 nucleotides are TGTGCCAGCAGTTTTGGGAGCAATCAGCCCCAGCATTTT. Translation: CASSFGSNQPQHF.